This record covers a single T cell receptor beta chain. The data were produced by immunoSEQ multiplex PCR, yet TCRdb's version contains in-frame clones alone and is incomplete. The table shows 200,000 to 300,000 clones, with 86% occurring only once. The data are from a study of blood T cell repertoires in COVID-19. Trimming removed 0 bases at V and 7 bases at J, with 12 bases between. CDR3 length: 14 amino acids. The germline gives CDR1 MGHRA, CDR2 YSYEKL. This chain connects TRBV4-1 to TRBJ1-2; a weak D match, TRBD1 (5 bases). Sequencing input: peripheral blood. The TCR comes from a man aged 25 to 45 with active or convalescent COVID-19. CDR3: CASSQDPGGPGYTF. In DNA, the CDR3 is TGCGCCAGCAGCCAAGATCCCGGGGGACCTGGCTACACCTTC.